The 7 T cell receptor beta chains below all came from one sample that was sequenced in a study of T cells expressing NK-cell markers. TCRdb reanalyzed the 5' RACE reads, giving one entry per CDR3 protein sequence and no DNA. The specimen's table records about 260,000 distinct CDR3 sequences. Sequencing input: blood T cells: a sorted CD56 or NKG2C T cell subset, CD4+ or CD8+ T cells, or bulk PBMC T cells (not recorded which). These receptors came from a woman between 18 and 70 years old in good health.

This rearrangement joins TRBV20-1 to TRBJ2-1; the TCRdb call, TRBD2, lacks DNA for checking. Germline CDR1 and CDR2: DFQATT and SNEGSKA (reference sequence). The CDR3 sequence is 13 residues long. CDR3 sequence: CSAQAGGNNEQFF.

The rearrangement uses TRBV5-1 and TRBJ2-2. Per germline, CDR1 SGHRS and CDR2 YFSETQ. This CDR3 is built from 14 residues. The CDR3 here is CASSFAARSGELFF.

The rearrangement links TRBV15 to TRBJ2-3; the TCRdb D gene call, TRBD1, has no DNA to confirm it. The CDR3 contains 14 residues. CDR1 is LNHNV and CDR2 is YYDKDF in the germline V gene (reference sequence). The CDR3: CATSSRGRRDTQYF.

The rearrangement joins TRBV6-1 to TRBJ2-1; as DNA is missing, the TRBD2 call by TCRdb cannot be tested. The CDR3 spans 16 residues. Per germline, CDR1 MNHNS and CDR2 SASEGT. This CDR3 reads CASSEVGGEGYNEQFF.

V is TRBV18 and J is TRBJ1-4; with no DNA, the TCRdb D assignment of TRBD1 cannot be verified. The CDR3 totals 14 residues. Germline V gene lookup returns CDR1 KGHSH and CDR2 LQKENI. This chain's CDR3 is CASSPQSGNGKLFF. Using reference TRBV18 and TRBJ1-4 for the parts outside the CDR3, the full variable domain is NAGVMQNPRHLVRRRGQEARLRCSPMKGHSHVYWYRQLPEEGLKFMVYLQKENIIDESGMPKERFSAEFPKEGPSILRIQQVVRGDSAAYFCASSPQSGNGKLFFGSGTQLSVL.

The V call is TRBV20-1, the J call TRBJ2-3. This CDR3 has 15 residues. CDR1 DFQATT and CDR2 SNEGSKA come from the germline V gene (reference sequence). The CDR3 spells CSARDLGRSTDTQYF.

This sequence joins TRBV20-1 and TRBJ1-2; no DNA is available, so the TRBD1 call from TCRdb remains unchecked. The CDR3 is made up of 12 amino acids. The germline V gene has CDR1 DFQATT and CDR2 SNEGSKA (reference sequence). CDR3 loop: CSAGTGYYGYTF.